These 13 T cell receptor beta chains were all obtained from the same sample, sequenced in a study of T cell repertoires in cytomegalovirus infection. TCRdb processed the reads anew with MiXCR; each CDR3 protein has one entry. The sample contains more than 150,000 distinct CDR3 sequences, about 20% of which appear only once. The sample comprised PBMCs. The source is a human donor in good health (CMV status not recorded). Some clones in this sample may be carry-over from other donors' samples.

This clonotype turned up a few times. The rearrangement uses TRBV30 and TRBJ1-1; D not resolved. The CDR3 runs to 11 residues. The V gene lost 5 bases and the J gene lost 1 base, with 5 bases spanning the gap. Per the germline V gene, CDR1 is GTSNPN and CDR2 is SVGIG (reference sequence). Here the CDR3 DNA reads TGTGCCTGGTTAACGAACACTGAAGCTTTCTTT. Translation: CAWLTNTEAFF.

A note on this clonotype: Since a much larger clone is just one base distant, this may be a read error. This chain links TRBV10-3 with TRBJ2-1; 7 bases fit TRBD2. The J segment lost 2 bases and the V segment lost 4 bases, leaving 14 bases of the junction unmatched. CDR3 length: 18 amino acids. CDR1 is ENHRY, CDR2 SYGVKD, per germline. The CDR3 here is CAISGVRREKEPYNEQFF. CDR3 nucleotide sequence: TGTGCCATCAGTGGGGTAAGGCGGGAGAAGGAGCCCTACAATGAGCAGTTCTTC.

Only a few counts were recorded for this clonotype. This chain joins TRBV7-3 and TRBJ2-2; no clear D gene. V was shortened by 5 bases and J by 7 bases, with 11 bases between the two germline ends. This CDR3 is built from 13 residues. Germline V gene lookup returns CDR1 SGHTA and CDR2 FQGTGA. This CDR3 is CASSTQLVGELFF. The CDR3 region has the DNA TGTGCCAGCAGCACCCAACTTGTCGGGGAGCTGTTTTTT.

This clonotype came up once. V usage is TRBV19 and J usage is TRBJ1-1, with D maybe TRBD1 (6 bases). V was shortened by 4 bases and J by 2 bases, with 17 bases between the two germline ends. Germline CDR1 reads LNHDA; CDR2 reads SQIVND (reference sequence). CDR3 length: 16 residues. The CDR3, as DNA: TGTGCCAGTAGTAACCCGAACAGGGCCACTAACACTGAAGCTTTCTTT. Protein product: CASSNPNRATNTEAFF.

This clonotype was found many times. The J gene is TRBJ2-2, the V gene TRBV28; TRBD2 matches at 8 bases. Germline trimming cut 3 bases from V and 7 bases from J; bases unmatched to any gene: 10. Germline CDR1 is MDHEN and CDR2 is SYDVKM. The CDR3 totals 16 residues. The DNA for the CDR3 is TGTGCCAGCAGTTTTCTTACTAGCGGTGACGGCGGGGAGCTGTTTTTT. Protein sequence: CASSFLTSGDGGELFF.

The chain is built from TRBV11-2 and TRBJ1-5; 8 bases align to TRBD1. The CDR3 has 16 amino acids. Germline trimming cut 1 base from V and 6 bases from J; bases unmatched to any gene: 8. The V gene's germline CDR1 is SGHAT and CDR2 FQNNGV. CDR3: CASSLGDRGGGQPQHF. The CDR3 DNA reads TGTGCCAGCAGCTTAGGAGACAGGGGTGGGGGTCAGCCCCAGCATTTT.

The V and J genes are TRBV7-6 and TRBJ2-5, with TRBD2 matching over 8 bases. This CDR3 spans 17 amino acids. Trimming at V came to 1 base and at J to 4 bases, leaving 11 bases not matched to a gene. The germline gives CDR1 SGHVS, CDR2 FNYEAQ. The CDR3 here is CASSLGDSGTEGETQYF. The CDR3 nucleotides are TGTGCCAGCAGCTTAGGGGATAGCGGGACTGAGGGAGAGACCCAGTACTTC.

The chain combines TRBV20-1 with TRBJ2-7; 8 nucleotides line up with TRBD1. This CDR3 contains 13 residues. The V and J ends lost 4 bases and 8 bases, in that order; junction bases with no gene match: 10. Per germline, CDR1 DFQATT and CDR2 SNEGSKA (reference sequence). Here the CDR3 DNA reads TGCAGTGCTACTCTTCAGGACAGGGTTAAGCAGTACTTC. This gives the protein CSATLQDRVKQYF.

This clonotype was detected a few times. V usage is TRBV6-2 or TRBV6-3 and J usage is TRBJ1-1; TRBD1 agrees at 10 bases. The CDR3 length is 14 residues. The V gene's germline CDR1 is MNHEY and CDR2 SVGEGT. V was clipped by 6 bases and J by 6 bases; unmatched bases: 7. CDR3 sequence: CASRRGGQGAEAFF. CDR3 nucleotide sequence: TGTGCCAGCAGGAGAGGCGGACAGGGGGCTGAAGCTTTCTTT.

The table lists this clonotype with many counts. The V call is TRBV7-2, the J call TRBJ2-7; 9 bases map to TRBD1. Germline CDR1 and CDR2: SGHTA and FQGNSA. The CDR3 has 16 amino acids. V lost 2 bases and J lost 1; bases outside the gene matches: 6. CDR3 protein: CASSLTGQGKSYEQYF. In nucleotides, the CDR3 is TGTGCCAGCAGCTTAACAGGACAGGGGAAGTCCTACGAGCAGTACTTC.

For the CDR3, the DNA is TGCGCCAGCAGCTCGGGACAGGGTACCGACGAGCAGTACTTC. This gives the protein CASSSGQGTDEQYF. The V and J genes are TRBV5-1 and TRBJ2-7, with 9 positions matching TRBD1. This CDR3 contains 14 residues. The trim removed 3 bases at V and 5 bases at J, leaving 6 bases unmatched. The germline V gene has CDR1 SGHRS and CDR2 YFSETQ.

V gene TRBV6-1 combines with J gene TRBJ2-7, with D perhaps matching TRBD2 (5 bases). With 2 bases removed from V and 7 bases from J, the gap between germline ends came to 12 bases. Germline assignment: CDR1 MNHNS and CDR2 SASEGT. The CDR3 covers 13 residues. The CDR3 bases are TGTGCCAGCAGTGAATGGAACTCGGGAGAGCAGTACTTC. This encodes CASSEWNSGEQYF.

The chain links TRBV30 to TRBJ1-4, with D possibly being TRBD1 (5 bases). In germline, CDR1 is GTSNPN, CDR2 SVGIG (reference sequence). CDR3 length equals 14 residues. V was clipped by 3 bases and J by 3 bases, with 11 bases between them. CDR3 sequence reads: CAWRMTVPNEKLFF. The CDR3 nucleotides are TGTGCCTGGAGGATGACAGTCCCTAATGAAAAACTGTTTTTT.